The following is a T cell receptor (beta chain) sequence with its context. Its antigen is unidentified. TCRB transcripts that were expressed got sequenced, as all of the isolated RNA had been reverse transcribed. TCRdb's copy holds only in-frame clones and misses some; the assay was immunoSEQ multiplex PCR. The data hold 150,000 to 180,000 clones, with 8.1% observed a single time. The data stem from a study of beta chain features in type 1 diabetes. Notes on the study in general: Shortening of TCRB CDR3s, moderate but significant, appeared in all four CD4+ subsets of Type 1 diabetes patients.

CDR1 and CDR2 from the germline V gene are SGHTA and FQGNSA. Losses at the gene ends were 5 bases for V and 14 bases for J; bases not matched to a gene: 17. The CDR3 runs to 15 residues. Sequencing was done on a sample of central memory CD4+ T cells from blood. This TCR derives from a man between 18 and 29 years old in good health. The chain has TRBV7-2 and TRBJ1-2; TRBD1 agrees at 10 bases. CDR3: CASSAQADRGIGVTF. CDR3 DNA: TGTGCCAGCAGCGCCCAAGCGGACAGGGGGATCGGAGTGACCTTC.